The present entry profiles one T cell receptor beta chain with its context. The source of the sample is a study of blood T cell repertoires in COVID-19. Study in general: PBMCs, B-cell-depleted T cells, or T cells were the source of the cDNA or gDNA that made up the material.

Authors' methods: Quantification of nucleated cells was approximated via reference gene primer amplification. Assay used: immunoSEQ multiplex PCR; TCRdb lists only in-frame clones, some missing. Clonal size and the V and J genes are those of that table, whereas D and trimming came from the DNA. The table shows over 200,000 clones, with around 84% occurring only once. Each participant's cohort was designated according to participant-reported clinical history. Resolution of symptoms, clearance, or two negative PCRs was present in recovered Cohort 3 donors. Germline CDR1 is SEHNR and CDR2 is FQNEAQ (reference sequence). The ends were cut back, 6 bases at V and 4 bases at J, with 12 bases in the middle. The CDR3 contains 13 residues.

The TCR sequence derives from a woman in her 40s who had recovered from COVID-19. The sample was PBMCs or T cells enriched from blood (not recorded which). The V call is TRBV7-9, the J call TRBJ1-1; D is unresolved. The CDR3 loop reads CASRSGLGTEAFF. The DNA for the CDR3 is TGTGCCAGCAGGTCGGGATTGGGCACTGAAGCTTTCTTT. Full variable domain (remainder filled in from reference TRBV7-9 and TRBJ1-1): DTGVSQNPRHKITKRGQNVTFRCDPISEHNRLYWYRQTLGQGPEFLTYFQNEAQLEKSRLLSDRFSAERPKGSFSTLEIQRTEQGDSAMYLCASRSGLGTEAFFGQGTRLTVV.